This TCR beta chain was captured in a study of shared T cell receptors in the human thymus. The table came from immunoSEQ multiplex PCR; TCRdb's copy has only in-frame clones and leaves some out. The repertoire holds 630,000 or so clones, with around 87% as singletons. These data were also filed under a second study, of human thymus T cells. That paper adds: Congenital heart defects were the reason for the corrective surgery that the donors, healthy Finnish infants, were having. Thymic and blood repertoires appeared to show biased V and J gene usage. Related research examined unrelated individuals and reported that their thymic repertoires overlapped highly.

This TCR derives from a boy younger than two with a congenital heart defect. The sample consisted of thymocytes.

The CDR3 loop is CASSQESGSWVQPQHF. The CDR3 DNA is TGCGCCAGCAGCCAAGAATCCGGGAGTTGGGTTCAGCCCCAGCATTTT. This chain links TRBV4-3 with TRBJ1-5, with no clear D. Deletions cut 0 bases from V and 6 bases from J, with 15 bases between. CDR3 length: 16 amino acids. The germline gives CDR1 LGHNA, CDR2 YSLEER.